The entry that follows covers one TCR beta chain sequence. The antigen is unknown. Germline V CDR1 and CDR2: MDHEN, SYDVKM. CDR3 length: 13 amino acids. V gave up 6 bases and J gave up 2 bases, with 10 bases separating them. These data come from a study of radiotherapy plus CTLA-4 blockade in lung cancer. Study background: Around 20% of enrolled patients responded objectively, and roughly 31% had disease control. The study, taken as a whole, reports: After radiotherapy and ipilimumab, tumor-derived clones expanded in peripheral blood.

The study gave focal radiation plus ipilimumab CTLA-4 blockade to patients with chemo-refractory metastatic non-small-cell lung cancer. Produced via immunoSEQ multiplex PCR; TCRdb's table is partial and in-frame only. The sample has 110,000 or so clones, about four fifths seen once. The chain joins TRBV28 to TRBJ1-2; D perhaps matches TRBD1 (6 bases). The TCR originated in a human donor with non-small cell lung cancer who had a partial response to radiotherapy plus ipilimumab. Sequencing was performed on peripheral blood, taken from a patient treated with radiotherapy plus ipilimumab. CDR3 sequence: CASRAGQNYGYTF. In DNA, the CDR3 is TGTGCCAGCAGAGCGGGACAAAACTATGGCTACACCTTC.